One and the same sample provided the 31 T cell receptor beta chains below, sequenced in a study of blood T cell repertoires in COVID-19. Only in-frame clones appear in the TCRdb table, and some are missing; sequencing was by immunoSEQ multiplex PCR. Of some 130,000 clones listed, more than 70% are singletons. Sequencing was done on a sample of peripheral blood. These receptors came from a man in his fifties or sixties with acute or convalescent COVID-19.

The gene calls are TRBV7-3 and TRBJ1-1; 9 bases align to TRBD1. Trimming removed 3 bases from V and 10 bases from J; junction bases left unmatched: 6. The CDR3 is made up of 13 amino acids. The germline CDR1 and CDR2 sequences are SGHTA and FQGTGA. Here the CDR3 reads CASSFTPGQGAFF. The CDR3 nucleotides are TGTGCCAGCAGCTTTACTCCGGGACAGGGAGCTTTCTTT.

J is TRBJ1-1 and V is TRBV5-8; 7 bases line up with TRBD1. The CDR3 runs 15 residues. With V trimmed by 3 bases and J by 0 bases, 5 bases remained unmatched. Germline values: CDR1 SGHTS, CDR2 YDEGEE. The CDR3 loop reads CASSWGQLLNTEAFF. For the CDR3, the DNA is TGTGCCAGCAGCTGGGGACAGCTGCTGAACACTGAAGCTTTCTTT.

The chain combines TRBV20-1 with TRBJ2-7; 8 bases map to TRBD1. The CDR3 length is 11 residues. V was clipped by 3 bases and J by 11 bases; unmatched bases: 6. Germline V CDR1 and CDR2: DFQATT, SNEGSKA (reference sequence). CDR3 sequence reads: CSARGATGEYF. CDR3 bases: TGCAGTGCTAGGGGGGCGACAGGGGAGTACTTC.

This chain links TRBV19 with TRBJ1-1; D is perhaps TRBD1 (5 bases). Deletions cut 0 bases from V and 4 bases from J, with 12 bases between. Germline-derived CDR1 and CDR2 are LNHDA and SQIVND (reference sequence). The CDR3 extends over 15 amino acids. CDR3 region: CASSIDQRGGTEAFF. CDR3 nucleotides: TGTGCCAGTAGTATAGATCAACGGGGGGGCACTGAAGCTTTCTTT.

The chain carries TRBV29-1 and TRBJ2-2, with D possibly being TRBD1 (6 bases). The CDR3 spans 14 residues. Germline V lookup: CDR1 SQVTM, CDR2 ANQGSEA. Trimming removed 6 bases at V and 0 bases at J, with 11 bases between. DNA for the CDR3: TGCAGCGTATTCGGACAGTCGAACACCGGGGAGCTGTTTTTT. As protein: CSVFGQSNTGELFF.

The chain has TRBV5-6 and TRBJ1-1, with 8 positions matching TRBD1. This CDR3 region has 15 residues. Germline V lookup: CDR1 SGHDT, CDR2 YYEEEE. The ends lost 5 bases at V and 2 bases at J; junction bases unmatched: 8. The CDR3 coding sequence is TGTGCCAGCAGGCGGACAGGGACACAAAACACTGAAGCTTTCTTT. This translates into CASRRTGTQNTEAFF.

The chain uses TRBV7-2 and TRBJ2-7; D perhaps matches TRBD2 (6 bases). There are 15 residues in the CDR3. Between the trimmed V and J ends, which lost 3 bases and 0 bases, there was a span of 12 bases. Germline V gene sequence: CDR1 SGHTA, CDR2 FQGNSA. As DNA, the CDR3 is TGTGCCAGCAGCTTGGACTCCGGGGGCTCCTACGAGCAGTACTTC. As protein: CASSLDSGGSYEQYF.

V is TRBV5-6 and J is TRBJ1-2; the match to TRBD1 covers 7 bases. Germline CDR1 reads SGHDT; CDR2 reads YYEEEE. CDR3 size: 14 residues. V lost 5 bases, J lost 4 bases, and 8 bases stayed unmatched. In nucleotides, the CDR3 is TGTGCCAGCAGTTACCCGGGACAGTTCTATGGCTACACCTTC. This codes for CASSYPGQFYGYTF. The whole variable domain, remainder taken from reference TRBV5-6 and TRBJ1-2, is DAGVTQSPTHLIKTRGQQVTLRCSPKSGHDTVSWYQQALGQGPQFIFQYYEEEERQRGNFPDRFSGHQFPNYSSELNVNALLLGDSALYLCASSYPGQFYGYTFGSGTRLTVV.

The V call is TRBV2, the J call TRBJ1-1, with D unresolved. Looked up from germline, CDR1 is SNHLY and CDR2 is FYNNEI. V lost 4 bases and J 0 bases, leaving 12 bases between the germline ends. The CDR3 is 15 residues long. CDR3 coding DNA: TGTGCCAGCAGTGCCCTAGCAGGCTTGAACACTGAAGCTTTCTTT. It codes for CASSALAGLNTEAFF. The full variable domain, its missing parts supplied by reference TRBV2 and TRBJ1-1, is EPEVTQTPSHQVTQMGQEVILRCVPISNHLYFYWYRQILGQKVEFLVSFYNNEISEKSEIFDDQFSVERPDGSNFTLKIRSTKLEDSAMYFCASSALAGLNTEAFFGQGTRLTVV.

V gene TRBV28 combines with J gene TRBJ1-3; weak D call: TRBD1 (5 bases). V dropped 2 bases and J dropped 1 base, with 12 bases sitting between them. CDR1 MDHEN and CDR2 SYDVKM come from the germline V gene. The CDR3 is 16 residues long. The CDR3 coding sequence is TGTGCCAGCAGTTTAGGCAGGGCGATATCTGGAAACACCATATATTTT. This sequence encodes CASSLGRAISGNTIYF.

The V call is TRBV6-5, the J call TRBJ1-1; maybe TRBD1 (5 bases). Germline V gives CDR1 MNHEY, CDR2 SVGAGI. This CDR3 contains 15 residues. V was pared by 8 bases and J by 1 base, with 17 bases between. CDR3 DNA sequence: TGTGCCAGCGGGCCCCTGGGGGGGAGGAACACTGAAGCTTTCTTT. Its translation: CASGPLGGRNTEAFF.

The chain links TRBV6-5 to TRBJ1-1; TRBD1 matches 12 bases. Germline trimming cut 6 bases from V and 5 bases from J; bases unmatched to any gene: 7. This CDR3 has 15 residues. The germline V gene encodes CDR1 MNHEY and CDR2 SVGAGI. The CDR3 protein is CASSMGQGARTEAFF. The DNA of the CDR3 is TGTGCCAGCAGCATGGGACAGGGGGCGCGGACTGAAGCTTTCTTT.

This clone has just one count. The chain links TRBV11-2 to TRBJ1-1, with 9 bases matching TRBD1. CDR1 SGHAT and CDR2 FQNNGV come from the germline V gene. Trimming at V came to 5 bases and at J to 1 base, leaving 14 bases not matched to a gene. The CDR3 is made up of 18 amino acids. The CDR3 spells CASSPYRGRPIWNTEAFF. Here the CDR3 DNA reads TGTGCCAGCAGCCCCTACAGGGGGCGGCCGATATGGAACACTGAAGCTTTCTTT.

This chain links TRBV7-2 with TRBJ2-5; TRBD2 matches at 7 bases. Looked up from germline, CDR1 is SGHTA and CDR2 is FQGNSA. The CDR3 has 14 amino acids. Trimming at V came to 6 bases and at J to 4 bases, leaving 8 bases not matched to a gene. Written as DNA, the CDR3 is TGTGCCAGCAGGAAGACTAGCTTAGGAGAGACCCAGTACTTC. Protein product: CASRKTSLGETQYF.

The chain is built from TRBV7-9 and TRBJ1-1; D is ambiguous. The V and J ends lost 4 bases and 1 base respectively, with 13 bases between them. Germline V gene lookup returns CDR1 SEHNR and CDR2 FQNEAQ (reference sequence). The CDR3 has 15 residues. CDR3 loop: CASSSRGVSNTEAFF. The DNA of the CDR3 is TGTGCCAGCAGCTCCCGCGGGGTCTCGAACACTGAAGCTTTCTTT.

In DNA, the CDR3 is TGTGCCAGCAGCTCTAGCCGACGCGGGGGCTTGTACGAGCAGTACTTC. It is translated as CASSSSRRGGLYEQYF. This chain connects TRBV28 to TRBJ2-7; D is possibly TRBD2 (7 bases). Per the germline V gene, CDR1 is MDHEN and CDR2 is SYDVKM. V lost 6 bases, J lost 4 bases, and 22 bases lay in between. The CDR3 extends over 16 amino acids.

The chain joins TRBV6-5 to TRBJ1-1; a weak D match, TRBD1 (6 bases). V lost 10 bases and J 1 base, leaving 10 bases between the germline ends. Germline CDR1 reads MNHEY; CDR2 reads SVGAGI. There are 12 residues in the CDR3. CDR3 in amino acids: CANRAPNTEAFF. The CDR3 region has the DNA TGTGCCAACAGGGCTCCGAACACTGAAGCTTTCTTT.

The rearrangement links TRBV18 to TRBJ2-7, with D hard to call. CDR1 is KGHSH, CDR2 LQKENI, per germline. Trimming pared 2 bases from V and 4 bases from J, leaving 12 bases between. This CDR3 has 14 amino acids. The CDR3 reads CASSPKPTAYEQYF. The CDR3 region has the DNA TGTGCCAGCTCACCAAAACCCACAGCATACGAGCAGTACTTC.

This clone was found many times. V is TRBV30 and J is TRBJ1-2; 9 nucleotides line up with TRBD1. Germline-derived CDR1 and CDR2 are GTSNPN and SVGIG (reference sequence). The CDR3 is 14 residues long. After removal of 7 bases from V and 2 bases from J, the junction contained 8 bases not matched to a gene. This CDR3 is CALTRQGENYGYTF. In nucleotides, the CDR3 is TGTGCCTTGACCAGACAGGGGGAGAACTATGGCTACACCTTC.

The chain carries TRBV6-2 or TRBV6-3 and TRBJ2-7, with TRBD2 as a possible D gene (6 bases). Trimming shortened V by 0 bases and J by 5 bases, and 14 bases separated the two germline ends. CDR3 size: 15 residues. Germline assignment: CDR1 MNHEY and CDR2 SVGEGT. The CDR3 DNA follows: TGTGCCAGCAGTTACTCCGACTGGGGGGTAGACGAGCAGTACTTC. Translation: CASSYSDWGVDEQYF.

The V and J genes are TRBV7-9 and TRBJ1-4; weak D call: TRBD1 (5 bases). The CDR3 runs to 14 residues. Germline V lookup: CDR1 SEHNR, CDR2 FQNEAQ (reference sequence). V lost 5 bases, J lost 3 bases, and 10 bases lay in between. The CDR3 nucleotides are TGTGCCAGCAGCGGCGGGACCTCTAATGAAAAACTGTTTTTT. Translating it yields CASSGGTSNEKLFF. Looking up the rest from reference TRBV7-9 and TRBJ1-4 gives the full variable domain: DTGVSQNPRHKITKRGQNVTFRCDPISEHNRLYWYRQTLGQGPEFLTYFQNEAQLEKSRLLSDRFSAERPKGSFSTLEIQRTEQGDSAMYLCASSGGTSNEKLFFGSGTQLSVL.

This sequence joins TRBV5-6 and TRBJ1-5; 7 bases map to TRBD1. The V and J ends lost 2 bases and 0 bases, in that order; junction bases with no gene match: 8. Germline CDR1 is SGHDT and CDR2 is YYEEEE. The CDR3 loop spans 17 amino acids. The CDR3 protein is CASSFRGTENSNQPQHF. The CDR3, as DNA: TGTGCCAGCAGCTTCCGTGGGACAGAGAATAGCAATCAGCCCCAGCATTTT.

The CDR3 DNA is TGTGCCAGCAGTAGACAGGGTATCAATTCACCCCTCCACTTT. Amino acid sequence: CASSRQGINSPLHF. V usage is TRBV2 and J usage is TRBJ1-6, with 7 bases fitting TRBD1. Losses at the gene ends were 5 bases for V and 7 bases for J; bases not matched to a gene: 5. From germline, CDR1 is SNHLY and CDR2 FYNNEI. The CDR3 sequence is 14 residues long.

This clone has more than one count but fewer than ten. Here the CDR3 DNA reads TGTGCCAGCAGCACAAGTGGGGGCAGGGGCTATGGCTACACCTTC. It is translated as CASSTSGGRGYGYTF. The rearrangement uses TRBV9 and TRBJ1-2; tentatively, D is TRBD1 (6 bases). The CDR3 contains 15 residues. CDR1 and CDR2 (germline): SGDLS, YYNGEE. V was clipped by 4 bases and J by 4 bases, with 17 bases between them. The variable domain in full, completed from reference TRBV9 and TRBJ1-2, reads DSGVTQTPKHLITATGQRVTLRCSPRSGDLSVYWYQQSLDQGLQFLIQYYNGEERAKGNILERFSAQQFPDLHSELNLSSLELGDSALYFCASSTSGGRGYGYTFGSGTRLTVV.

V gene TRBV2 combines with J gene TRBJ2-2, with D uncertain. Germline V lookup: CDR1 SNHLY, CDR2 FYNNEI. Trimming took off 6 bases at V and 3 bases at J, with 5 bases between the two ends. This CDR3 contains 12 residues. The CDR3 spells CASRAYTGELFF. CDR3 nucleotides: TGTGCCAGCAGGGCATACACCGGGGAGCTGTTTTTT.

The chain links TRBV11-3 to TRBJ2-5; D possibly corresponds to TRBD2 (6 bases). Germline CDR1 reads SGHNT; CDR2 reads YENEEA. With 1 base removed from V and 1 base from J, the gap between germline ends came to 13 bases. The CDR3 consists of 16 residues. The CDR3 DNA is TGTGCCAGCAGCTTAGGGGGACTGCCTGGCCAAGAGACCCAGTACTTC. Translation gives CASSLGGLPGQETQYF.

The chain is built from TRBV3-1 (or the pseudogene TRBV3-2) and TRBJ2-7, with 8 bases identical to TRBD1. Looked up from germline, CDR1 is LGHDT and CDR2 is YNNKEL (reference sequence). Losses at the gene ends were 1 base for V and 3 bases for J; bases not matched to a gene: 5. CDR3 length equals 15 residues. The CDR3 sequence is CASSQGIDRGYEQYF. In DNA, the CDR3 is TGTGCCAGCAGCCAAGGGATTGACAGGGGCTACGAGCAGTACTTC.

The chain recombines TRBV7-3 with TRBJ1-4; D might be TRBD1 (5 bases). CDR3 length: 15 residues. The germline V and J ends were trimmed by 2 bases and 2 bases, with 9 bases remaining between them. Germline V CDR1 and CDR2: SGHTA, FQGTGA. The CDR3 DNA is TGTGCCAGCAGCTTAGACGGGGGGACTAATGAAAAACTGTTTTTT. Protein sequence: CASSLDGGTNEKLFF.

This sequence joins TRBV6-1 and TRBJ1-3, with TRBD1 matching 11 bases. V dropped 6 bases and J dropped 4; count of bases not matched to a gene: 5. Germline loops: CDR1 MNHNS, CDR2 SASEGT. The CDR3 consists of 15 residues. The CDR3 DNA is TGTGCCAGCAGCACGGGACAGGGGGAAGGAAACACCATATATTTT. Translation: CASSTGQGEGNTIYF.

The V gene is TRBV5-1, the J gene TRBJ1-2; D is undetermined. CDR1 SGHRS and CDR2 YFSETQ come from the germline V gene. The length of the CDR3 is 12 residues. Trimming removed 2 bases at V and 3 bases at J, with 5 bases between. CDR3 bases: TGCGCCAGCAGCTTAGACTACTATGGCTACACCTTC. Translation gives CASSLDYYGYTF. The complete variable domain, with remaining parts taken from reference TRBV5-1 and TRBJ1-2, reads KAGVTQTPRYLIKTRGQQVTLSCSPISGHRSVSWYQQTPGQGLQFLFEYFSETQRNKGNFPGRFSGRQFSNSRSEMNVSTLELGDSALYLCASSLDYYGYTFGSGTRLTVV.

V and J are TRBV9 and TRBJ2-3, with TRBD2 matching 9 bases. The CDR3 spans 15 residues. After removal of 2 bases from V and 4 bases from J, the junction contained 5 bases not matched to a gene. In germline, CDR1 is SGDLS, CDR2 YYNGEE. The CDR3 nucleotides are TGTGCCAGCAGCGTTAGCGGGAGCTTCTCAGATACGCAGTATTTT. It yields the protein CASSVSGSFSDTQYF. Variable domain in full (rest from reference TRBV9 and TRBJ2-3): DSGVTQTPKHLITATGQRVTLRCSPRSGDLSVYWYQQSLDQGLQFLIQYYNGEERAKGNILERFSAQQFPDLHSELNLSSLELGDSALYFCASSVSGSFSDTQYFGPGTRLTVL.